Following are 10 T cell receptor beta chains from one sample sequenced in a study of cytomegalovirus exposure and HLA in healthy donors. PCR used 60 Vbeta primers and 13 Jbeta primers. Clones were sequenced by immunoSEQ multiplex PCR, and TCRdb holds only the in-frame ones, with some missing. The repertoire includes about 190,000 clones, 70% to 75% of them detected once, and around 3.3% sits in the top ten. Sequenced material: PBMCs. The source of these receptors is a woman younger than 45 in good health and CMV-seropositive.

This clone was detected a few times. The chain joins TRBV2 to TRBJ2-3; no definite D call. Trimming took 4 bases from V and 0 from J, leaving 14 bases between them. The CDR3 is made up of 16 amino acids. From germline, CDR1 is SNHLY and CDR2 FYNNEI. In DNA, the CDR3 is TGTGCCAGCAGTGGGGTTAGCAGAACTAGCACAGATACGCAGTATTTT. Its protein is CASSGVSRTSTDTQYF.

CDR3 protein: CASSAPAGAQYF. The CDR3, as DNA: TGTGCCAGCAGTGCCCCAGCGGGGGCCCAGTACTTC. V and J are TRBV6-1 and TRBJ2-5; 8 nucleotides match TRBD2. Germline V gene lookup returns CDR1 MNHNS and CDR2 SASEGT. The CDR3 spans 12 residues. V lost 4 bases to trimming and J lost 9 bases; unmatched junction nucleotides: 4.

This rearrangement joins TRBV25-1 to TRBJ1-2, with 7 bases lining up with TRBD1. Germline V gene sequence: CDR1 MGHDK, CDR2 SYGVNS. The length of the CDR3 is 15 residues. Unmatched junction bases numbered 3, after V lost 2 bases and J lost 0 bases. Here the CDR3 reads CASSEPDRANYGYTF. The CDR3 region has the DNA TGTGCCAGCAGTGAACCCGACAGGGCTAACTATGGCTACACCTTC.

This chain connects TRBV27 to TRBJ2-1; the match to TRBD1 covers 9 bases. Germline values: CDR1 MNHEY, CDR2 SMNVEV (reference sequence). Trimming cost V 8 bases and J 4 bases; bases outside gene matches: 9. The CDR3 loop spans 15 amino acids. The CDR3 is CASSSGDRAYNEQFF. CDR3 in DNA: TGTGCCAGCTCCTCCGGGGACAGGGCATACAATGAGCAGTTCTTC.

CDR3 nucleotides: TGCAGTGCTACGCAATCAGGGCCCCAGCATTTT. It specifies CSATQSGPQHF. V is TRBV20-1 and J is TRBJ1-5, with unresolved D. This CDR3 spans 11 amino acids. The germline V and J ends were trimmed by 4 bases and 9 bases, with 10 bases remaining between them. Looked up from germline, CDR1 is DFQATT and CDR2 is SNEGSKA (reference sequence).

The rearrangement uses TRBV7-9 and TRBJ2-1; 7 bases align to TRBD2. The CDR3 loop spans 13 amino acids. The V segment lost 5 bases and the J segment 14 bases; nucleotides outside the gene matches: 12. Germline V gives CDR1 SEHNR, CDR2 FQNEAQ (reference sequence). CDR3 in DNA: TGTGCCAGCAGCGAATCTAGCGCGGGAGAGGAGTTCTTC. The encoded protein is CASSESSAGEEFF.

The chain couples TRBV19 to TRBJ2-7; TRBD1 is a possible D gene (5 bases). The V gene's germline CDR1 is LNHDA and CDR2 SQIVND (reference sequence). The length of the CDR3 is 11 residues. Between the trimmed V and J ends, which lost 5 bases and 7 bases, there was a span of 9 bases. The CDR3 spells CASSQGWEQYF. CDR3 nucleotide sequence: TGTGCCAGTAGTCAGGGTTGGGAGCAGTACTTC.

This chain links TRBV7-8 with TRBJ2-7; the match to TRBD2 covers 11 bases. CDR3 length: 15 residues. Germline CDR1 reads SGHVS; CDR2 reads FQNEAQ. J gave up 6 bases and V 1 base, and 5 bases lay outside the gene matches. CDR3 DNA sequence: TGTGCCAGCAGCTTAGAACTAGCGGGAGACGTCGAGCAGTACTTC. The encoded protein is CASSLELAGDVEQYF.

There are a few counts of this clone. V gene TRBV2 combines with J gene TRBJ2-1; possibly TRBD1 for D (6 bases). In germline, CDR1 is SNHLY, CDR2 FYNNEI. The CDR3 is made up of 13 amino acids. V lost 4 bases and J 9 bases, leaving 13 bases between the germline ends. The CDR3 loop is CASSGGLAIEQFF. The DNA of the CDR3 is TGTGCCAGCAGTGGGGGGCTAGCCATTGAGCAGTTCTTC.

The chain employs TRBV27 and TRBJ2-1; D gene ambiguous. Germline CDR1 reads MNHEY; CDR2 reads SMNVEV (reference sequence). Trimming shortened V by 10 bases and J by 5 bases, and 18 bases separated the two germline ends. This CDR3 is built from 14 residues. CDR3 amino acids: CATRSGSFDNEQFF. The CDR3 DNA reads as TGTGCCACCCGGAGTGGTAGTTTCGACAATGAGCAGTTCTTC.